Presented here are 16 T cell receptor beta chains from one specimen sequenced in a study of shared clonotypes between healthy human individuals. Produced via immunoSEQ multiplex PCR; TCRdb's table is partial and in-frame only. This sample has more than 400,000 clones, with roughly 80% found just once. Sequencing was done on a sample of PBMCs. These receptors all come from a woman in her thirties or forties in good health. Some clones in this sample may be carry-over from other donors' samples.

This clone was detected a few times. This chain connects TRBV7-6 to TRBJ2-1, with 8 bases aligning to TRBD1. CDR1 and CDR2 (germline): SGHVS, FNYEAQ. The CDR3 spans 15 residues. With 3 bases clipped from V and 8 bases from J, the junction kept 9 bases outside the gene matches. The CDR3 sequence: CASSFRTGYGDEQFF. The CDR3 coding sequence is TGTGCCAGCAGCTTTAGGACAGGGTATGGGGATGAGCAGTTCTTC.

The chain links TRBV25-1 to TRBJ2-7, with D possibly being TRBD2 (6 bases). This CDR3 contains 13 residues. Looked up from germline, CDR1 is MGHDK and CDR2 is SYGVNS. The V and J ends lost 2 bases and 9 bases respectively, with 14 bases between them. CDR3 amino acids: CASSEPGLPGQYF. CDR3 DNA sequence: TGTGCCAGCAGTGAACCGGGACTCCCGGGGCAGTACTTC.

The V and J genes are TRBV18 and TRBJ2-4; TRBD2 matches at 7 bases. The V gene's germline CDR1 is KGHSH and CDR2 LQKENI. The CDR3 loop spans 15 amino acids. J lost 0 bases, V lost 2 bases, and 1 base had no gene match. CDR3 residues: CASSPSGGAKNIQYF. As DNA, the CDR3 is TGTGCCAGCTCACCATCGGGAGGAGCCAAAAACATTCAGTACTTC.

With respect to this clone: This likely traces to a read error, being one base from a far larger clone. This rearrangement joins TRBV6-5 to TRBJ1-2, with a weak D call TRBD1 (6 bases). This CDR3 is built from 15 residues. V was pared by 5 bases and J by 2 bases, with 15 bases between. Germline V gene sequence: CDR1 MNHEY, CDR2 SVGAGI. The CDR3 here is CASSATGITNYGYTF. The CDR3 nucleotides are TGTGCCAGCAGTGCGACAGGAATAACCAACTATGGCTACACCTTC.

V is TRBV4-2 and J is TRBJ1-5; 7 bases align to TRBD1. J gave up 0 bases and V 5 bases, and 4 bases lay outside the gene matches. CDR1 is LGHNA, CDR2 YNFKEQ, per germline. The CDR3 loop spans 15 amino acids. The CDR3 spells CASSVQGFSNQPQHF. The CDR3 DNA is TGTGCCAGCAGCGTACAGGGGTTTAGCAATCAGCCCCAGCATTTT.

This clone came up many times. This same CDR3 is encoded by further DNA sequences in the sample. The chain uses TRBV10-3 and TRBJ2-5, with a tentative D call TRBD1 (5 bases). The V end was cut by 3 bases, the J end by 2 bases, with 13 bases between. CDR1 is ENHRY and CDR2 is SYGVKD in the germline V gene. There are 15 residues in the CDR3. The CDR3 loop reads CAISEGANTQETQYF. DNA for the CDR3: TGTGCCATCAGTGAAGGGGCGAACACTCAAGAGACCCAGTACTTC.

This sequence joins TRBV6-1 and TRBJ1-2, with D perhaps TRBD1 (5 bases). The CDR3 has 14 residues. The ends were cut back, 8 bases at V and 3 bases at J, with 16 bases in the middle. The germline CDR1 and CDR2 sequences are MNHNS and SASEGT. The CDR3 nucleotides read TGTGCCAGCCTTATACGGGGCGGAGACTATGGCTACACCTTC. Amino acid sequence: CASLIRGGDYGYTF.

The V and J genes are TRBV4-2 and TRBJ2-3, with 8 positions matching TRBD2. The junction had 7 bases not matched to a gene; V was cut back by 0 bases and J by 2 bases. This CDR3 contains 17 residues. Germline V gene lookup returns CDR1 LGHNA and CDR2 YNFKEQ. The CDR3 DNA is TGTGCCAGCAGCCAAGATTCCAGCGGGGGCCTCACAGATACGCAGTATTTT. The encoded protein is CASSQDSSGGLTDTQYF.

The rearrangement links TRBV27 to TRBJ2-1; no clear D gene. Germline loops: CDR1 MNHEY, CDR2 SMNVEV (reference sequence). V was trimmed by 3 bases and J by 7 bases, leaving 16 bases between them. This CDR3 contains 15 residues. CDR3: CASSLASWDRNEQFF. The CDR3 DNA is TGTGCCAGCAGTTTGGCTAGTTGGGATAGGAATGAGCAGTTCTTC.

Turning to this clone: A much larger clone lies one base from this, so it may be a read error. J is TRBJ2-3 and V is TRBV5-1, with 7 bases that match TRBD2. The ends lost 4 bases at V and 1 base at J; junction bases unmatched: 6. The CDR3 contains 15 residues. The germline gives CDR1 SGHRS, CDR2 YFSETQ. As DNA, the CDR3 is TGCGCCAGCAGCCCCGAACTAGCGCGCACAGATACGCAGTATTTT. Amino acids: CASSPELARTDTQYF.

V and J are TRBV30 and TRBJ2-1; D may be TRBD1 (6 bases). CDR1 and CDR2 from the germline V gene are GTSNPN and SVGIG (reference sequence). Trimming took 8 bases from V and 0 from J, leaving 14 bases between them. The CDR3 consists of 14 residues. The CDR3 reads CARRGPSSYNEQFF. CDR3 bases: TGTGCCCGCAGGGGCCCAAGCTCCTACAATGAGCAGTTCTTC.

The chain combines TRBV6-1 with TRBJ1-3; D is unclear. Germline CDR1 reads MNHNS; CDR2 reads SASEGT. V gave up 5 bases and J gave up 0 bases, with 11 bases separating them. The CDR3 length is 15 residues. CDR3 protein: CASSLPHPSGNTIYF. The CDR3 bases are TGTGCCAGCAGTCTCCCTCACCCCTCTGGAAACACCATATATTTT.

This clone is a singleton in its sample. Other DNA sequences in the same sample also yield this CDR3. J is TRBJ2-3 and V is TRBV5-5; maybe TRBD2 (5 bases). From germline, CDR1 is SGHKS and CDR2 YYEKEE (reference sequence). This CDR3 has 14 residues. V was pared by 0 bases and J by 5 bases, with 10 bases between. The CDR3 nucleotides are TGTGCCAGCAGCTTGGTCCTACGGGGAGATACGCAGTATTTT. This translates into CASSLVLRGDTQYF. Full variable domain (outside the CDR3, taken from reference TRBV5-5 and TRBJ2-3): DAGVTQSPTHLIKTRGQQVTLRCSPISGHKSVSWYQQVLGQGPQFIFQYYEKEERGRGNFPDRFSARQFPNYSSELNVNALLLGDSALYLCASSLVLRGDTQYFGPGTRLTVL.

Notes on this clone: This likely traces to a read error, being one base from a far larger clone. The rearrangement uses TRBV29-1 and TRBJ2-7; D possibly matches TRBD1 or TRBD2 (6 bases each). V was clipped by 6 bases and J by 2 bases, with 17 bases between them. CDR3 length: 14 amino acids. CDR1 and CDR2 (germline): SQVTM, ANQGSEA. CDR3 coding DNA: TGCAGCGTGGGGGCTAGGCGGGAACCCTACGAGCAGTACTTC. It codes for CSVGARREPYEQYF.

V usage is TRBV5-1 and J usage is TRBJ2-7; D is possibly TRBD1 (6 bases). The germline gives CDR1 SGHRS, CDR2 YFSETQ. Trimming took 2 bases from V and 9 from J, leaving 18 bases between them. This CDR3 comprises 14 residues. The CDR3 sequence: CASSLQGFGHAQYF. DNA of the CDR3: TGCGCCAGCAGCTTACAGGGCTTTGGCCATGCGCAGTACTTC. Full variable domain (missing parts from reference TRBV5-1 and TRBJ2-7): KAGVTQTPRYLIKTRGQQVTLSCSPISGHRSVSWYQQTPGQGLQFLFEYFSETQRNKGNFPGRFSGRQFSNSRSEMNVSTLELGDSALYLCASSLQGFGHAQYFGPGTRLTVT.

The V and J genes are TRBV11-2 and TRBJ1-2; D is unclear. The germline gives CDR1 SGHAT, CDR2 FQNNGV. The CDR3 covers 15 residues. The ends were cut back, 1 base at V and 4 bases at J, with 13 bases in the middle. The CDR3 nucleotides read TGTGCCAGCAGCTTAGGCCTTACCGCCGGCTATGGCTACACCTTC. It codes for CASSLGLTAGYGYTF.